This T cell receptor beta chain is from a study of blood T cell repertoires in COVID-19 (dated by TCRdb to about 2020). For context, the study as a whole: Samples from collaborators originated in the United States, Italy and Spain and spanned both the acute and convalescent phases of COVID-19. The material from the prospective study consisted of cDNA or gDNA derived from T cells, B-cell-depleted T cells, or PBMCs. Deeply sampled blood TCRbeta repertoires from subjects exposed to, actively infected with, or recovered from COVID-19 were included in the dataset. The repertoires were made available in a free public database intended to serve as a resource for research on the immune response to SARS-CoV-2. Samples were obtained from the ongoing ImmuneRACE study (first 160 participants) and from 1,254 subjects provided by 6 global collaborators. The sample metadata nearly always contained a de-identified subject ID, COVID-19 status, age in years and sex. Where available, HLA class I and class II types were taken from metadata supplied by the sample provider and were not determined by assay-based typing.

There are 18 amino acids in the CDR3, from cysteine to phenylalanine inclusive. The entry retains the CDR3 DNA only, 54 bases that are in frame from base 1. CDR1 and CDR2, per the germline V gene, are MDHEN and SYDVKM. Relative to germline, V is missing 8 bases and J is missing 4 bases, with 21 bases of the junction outside any gene match. TCRbeta CDR3 regions were amplified from genomic DNA using the immunoSEQ Assay, a bias-controlled multiplex PCR. On the study's bioinformatics: Nucleated cell counts per sample were estimated from amplification of reference gene primers within the assay. To quantify the absolute abundance of each unique TCRbeta CDR3 rearrangement, sequence reads were collapsed and filtered. For each sample, productive Simpson clonality was calculated as the square root of Simpson's diversity index across productive rearrangements. TCRdb provides this immuneACCESS table in a form limited to in-frame rearrangements. Some clones are lacking; in checked studies, under half of them reflect an unresolved V gene, and why the rest are absent is not known. V and J calls and clone size follow that table, whereas D and trimming were derived from the DNA. The sample table lists 120,000 to 150,000 clones, around nine tenths of them with a count of one. The ten largest clonotypes hold under 3% of the sample.

Points the paper makes about the study in general: The amount of clinical and demographic metadata varied by source and participant and was provided uncurated.

Each collaborating institution followed its own protocols to collect whole blood in K2EDTA tubes. For TCRbeta analysis, collaborator samples were shipped as frozen whole blood, as isolated PBMCs, or as DNA extracted from either sample type. Details on this clone: Its antigen remains undetermined. Qualities for individual bases were not recorded, and no much larger clone is one base off.

The chain couples TRBV28 to TRBJ2-5; 8 central nucleotides agree with TRBD1. This receptor was taken from a human donor in a cohort sampled during active COVID-19. Sequencing used peripheral blood. The CDR3 is CASFFGDRTIGDGETQYF. The DNA reads TGTGCCAGCTTCTTTGGGGACAGGACCATCGGGGATGGAGAGACCCAGTACTTC.